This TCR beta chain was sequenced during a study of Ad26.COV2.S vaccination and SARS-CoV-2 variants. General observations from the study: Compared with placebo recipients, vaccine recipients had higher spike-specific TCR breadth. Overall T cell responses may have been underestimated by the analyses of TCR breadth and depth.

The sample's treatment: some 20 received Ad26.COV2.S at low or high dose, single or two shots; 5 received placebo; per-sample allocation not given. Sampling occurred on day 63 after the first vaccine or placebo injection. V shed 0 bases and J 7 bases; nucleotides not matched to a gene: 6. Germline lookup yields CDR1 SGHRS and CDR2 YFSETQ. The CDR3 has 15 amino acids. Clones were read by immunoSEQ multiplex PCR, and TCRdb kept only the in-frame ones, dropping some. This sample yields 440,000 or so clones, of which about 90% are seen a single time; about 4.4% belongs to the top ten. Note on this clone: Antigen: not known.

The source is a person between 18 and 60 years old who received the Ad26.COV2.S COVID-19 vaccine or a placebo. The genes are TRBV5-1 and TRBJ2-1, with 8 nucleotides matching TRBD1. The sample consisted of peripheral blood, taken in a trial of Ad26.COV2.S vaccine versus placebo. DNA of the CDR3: TGCGCCAGCAGCTTGGCGTGGCAGGGGGCTAATGAGCAGTTCTTC. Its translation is CASSLAWQGANEQFF.